The 18 T cell receptor beta chains in this list originate from one sample, sequenced in a study of T cell repertoires and Cas9 in healthy adults. Profiling relied on immunoSEQ multiplex PCR, and the TCRdb table lists in-frame clones only, not all of them. The data contain 20,000 to 25,000 clones, roughly 90% of them singletons. Source material: CD4+ effector T cells (CD127+, CD25-, CD137-, CD154-) from PBMCs; culture status not recorded. These receptors originate from a human donor in good health.

This chain joins TRBV7-9 and TRBJ1-1; TRBD1 might be the D (5 bases). The CDR3 has 13 residues. Germline V CDR1 and CDR2: SEHNR, FQNEAQ (reference sequence). The ends were cut back, 1 base at V and 4 bases at J, with 7 bases in the middle. CDR3 protein: CASSLGQSTEAFF. As DNA, the CDR3 is TGTGCCAGCAGCTTAGGACAGAGCACTGAAGCTTTCTTT.

This chain connects TRBV30 to TRBJ1-6; D is unresolved. Trimming shortened V by 4 bases and J by 0 bases, and 7 bases separated the two germline ends. The CDR3 runs to 14 residues. The germline V gene encodes CDR1 GTSNPN and CDR2 SVGIG (reference sequence). This chain's CDR3 is CAWKRSSYNSPLHF. The CDR3 DNA is TGTGCCTGGAAACGGAGCTCCTATAATTCACCCCTCCACTTT.

V is TRBV2 and J is TRBJ2-2; unclear D gene. V was pared by 0 bases and J by 6 bases, with 11 bases between. Germline CDR1 and CDR2: SNHLY and FYNNEI. This CDR3 contains 15 residues. In DNA, the CDR3 is TGTGCCAGCAGTGAAGCGGTGGTGGGGTCCGGGGAGCTGTTTTTT. It is translated as CASSEAVVGSGELFF.

Written as DNA, the CDR3 is TGTGCCAGCAGCGTCCTATATGACTGGCGCTATACGCAGTATTTT. The encoded protein is CASSVLYDWRYTQYF. This sequence joins TRBV9 and TRBJ2-3; D gene unclear. There are 15 residues in the CDR3. Germline CDR1 and CDR2: SGDLS and YYNGEE. Trimming pared 2 bases from V and 7 bases from J, leaving 17 bases between.

This chain connects TRBV10-1 to TRBJ1-1, with a tentative D call TRBD1 (5 bases). Germline lookup yields CDR1 WNHNN and CDR2 SYGVQD (reference sequence). The length of the CDR3 is 13 residues. Trimming stripped 6 bases from V and 2 bases from J, with 10 bases between. The CDR3 sequence: CASRGEPNTEAFF. DNA for the CDR3: TGCGCCAGCAGAGGGGAACCTAACACTGAAGCTTTCTTT.

This chain links TRBV2 with TRBJ2-5, with TRBD1 matching 9 bases. The DNA end favors TRBJ2-7, so the J call may be wrong. The CDR3 runs 15 residues. Germline V gene sequence: CDR1 SNHLY, CDR2 FYNNEI. The CDR3 loop is CASSETGGPEYEQYF. CDR3 sequence (DNA): TGTGCCAGCAGTGAAACAGGGGGCCCTGAATACGAGCAGTACTTC.

The chain combines TRBV19 with TRBJ1-6; perhaps TRBD1 as D (5 bases). This CDR3 comprises 15 residues. V lost 7 bases and J lost 0, with 10 bases in between. CDR1 and CDR2 (germline): LNHDA, SQIVND (reference sequence). The CDR3 protein is CASTRGSSYNSPLHF. The CDR3 bases are TGTGCCAGTACGCGGGGGAGCTCCTATAATTCACCCCTCCACTTT. The full variable domain, completed using reference TRBV19 and TRBJ1-6, is DGGITQSPKYLFRKEGQNVTLSCEQNLNHDAMYWYRQDPGQGLRLIYYSQIVNDFQKGDIAEGYSVSREKKESFPLTVTSAQKNPTAFYLCASTRGSSYNSPLHFGNGTRLTVT.

This rearrangement joins TRBV29-1 to TRBJ2-3; 11 bases agree with TRBD2. The CDR3 totals 15 residues. After removal of 6 bases from V and 2 bases from J, the junction contained 7 bases not matched to a gene. Germline CDR1 reads SQVTM; CDR2 reads ANQGSEA. CDR3 nucleotides: TGCAGCGTCTTCTTAGCGGGGGGGCACACAGATACGCAGTATTTT. Amino acid sequence: CSVFLAGGHTDTQYF.

This clone turned up a few times. V usage is TRBV6-6 and J usage is TRBJ2-7; 7 bases fit TRBD1. This CDR3 comprises 12 residues. Trimming removed 5 bases from V and 6 bases from J; junction bases left unmatched: 4. CDR1 and CDR2 from the germline V gene are MNHNY and SVGAGI (reference sequence). The CDR3 DNA reads as TGTGCCAGCAGTCAGACAGGGATCGAGCAGTACTTC. Protein: CASSQTGIEQYF.

The genes are TRBV5-1 and TRBJ2-3; unclear D gene. Germline values: CDR1 SGHRS, CDR2 YFSETQ. V lost 5 bases, J lost 8 bases, and 24 bases lay in between. CDR3 size: 16 residues. The chain's CDR3 is CASSSPDSTHRGTQYF. DNA for the CDR3: TGCGCCAGCAGTTCCCCTGACTCTACGCACAGAGGTACGCAGTATTTT.

The chain carries TRBV5-1 and TRBJ1-4; TRBD1 agrees at 9 bases. Losses at the gene ends were 8 bases for V and 7 bases for J; bases not matched to a gene: 12. Germline CDR1 SGHRS, CDR2 YFSETQ. The CDR3 loop spans 15 amino acids. The CDR3 bases are TGCGCCAGACACCCCCCGGGGACAGGGACTGAAAAACTGTTTTTT. It encodes CARHPPGTGTEKLFF. The entire variable domain, with the rest obtained from reference TRBV5-1 and TRBJ1-4, is as follows: KAGVTQTPRYLIKTRGQQVTLSCSPISGHRSVSWYQQTPGQGLQFLFEYFSETQRNKGNFPGRFSGRQFSNSRSEMNVSTLELGDSALYLCARHPPGTGTEKLFFGSGTQLSVL.

The chain couples TRBV29-1 to TRBJ1-2; 9 bases agree with TRBD1. The germline gives CDR1 SQVTM, CDR2 ANQGSEA. Trimming removed 0 bases from V and 5 bases from J; junction bases left unmatched: 4. The CDR3 is made up of 14 amino acids. The CDR3 bases are TGCAGCGTTGAAGATGGGACAGGGAGGTATGGCTACACCTTC. Translation gives CSVEDGTGRYGYTF. The complete variable domain, with remaining parts taken from reference TRBV29-1 and TRBJ1-2, reads SAVISQKPSRDICQRGTSLTIQCQVDSQVTMMFWYRQQPGQSLTLIATANQGSEATYESGFVIDKFPISRPNLTFSTLTVSNMSPEDSSIYLCSVEDGTGRYGYTFGSGTRLTVV.

The rearrangement joins TRBV9 to TRBJ2-5; TRBD1 matches at 7 bases. Looked up from germline, CDR1 is SGDLS and CDR2 is YYNGEE. The CDR3 consists of 16 residues. Trimming took 3 bases from V and 9 from J; bases not matched to a gene: 17. The CDR3 region is CASSADLQGPILAQYF. As DNA, the CDR3 is TGTGCCAGCAGCGCGGACCTACAGGGGCCGATCCTGGCCCAGTACTTC.

The rearrangement joins TRBV7-9 to TRBJ1-2, with D maybe TRBD1 (6 bases). The CDR3 totals 14 residues. The germline V gene has CDR1 SEHNR and CDR2 FQNEAQ (reference sequence). With 5 bases removed from V and 6 bases from J, the gap between germline ends came to 16 bases. CDR3 in amino acids: CASSPNRAGDGYTF. In DNA, the CDR3 is TGTGCCAGCAGCCCTAACAGGGCTGGAGATGGCTACACCTTC.

The chain uses TRBV2 and TRBJ2-5, with D perhaps matching TRBD2 (5 bases). With 4 bases removed from V and 0 bases from J, the gap between germline ends came to 27 bases. This CDR3 has 20 residues. The germline V gene encodes CDR1 SNHLY and CDR2 FYNNEI. CDR3 sequence (DNA): TGTGCCAGCAGTGCAGGTGACTATACGATCCCCCGGGCTTACCAAGAGACCCAGTACTTC. It codes for CASSAGDYTIPRAYQETQYF.

This rearrangement joins TRBV19 to TRBJ2-1, with 8 nucleotides matching TRBD2. This CDR3 region has 15 residues. With 2 bases clipped from V and 10 bases from J, the junction kept 10 bases outside the gene matches. Germline CDR1 LNHDA, CDR2 SQIVND (reference sequence). Here the CDR3 reads CASSITGTRLGEQFF. In DNA, the CDR3 is TGTGCCAGTAGTATAACCGGGACTAGGTTAGGCGAGCAGTTCTTC.

This clone is a singleton in its sample. The chain couples TRBV5-1 to TRBJ2-3; tentatively, D is TRBD1 or TRBD2 (6 bases each). The V and J ends lost 3 bases and 1 base respectively, with 18 bases between them. Germline loops: CDR1 SGHRS, CDR2 YFSETQ. This CDR3 comprises 17 residues. DNA of the CDR3: TGCGCCAGCAGCTCTGCCCCCGGGGGCAGGGGCACAGATACGCAGTATTTT. Its translation is CASSSAPGGRGTDTQYF.

This rearrangement joins TRBV6-5 to TRBJ2-1; 7 bases fit TRBD2. Germline CDR1 and CDR2: MNHEY and SVGAGI. V was pared by 5 bases and J by 5 bases, with 6 bases of the junction left unmatched. The length of the CDR3 is 14 residues. Here the CDR3 reads CASSHRTSDNEQFF. In nucleotides, the CDR3 is TGTGCCAGCAGTCACCGGACTAGTGACAATGAGCAGTTCTTC.